This T cell receptor beta chain is drawn from a study of T cell responses to AZD1222 COVID-19 vaccine. General study findings and limits: CD4 TCRs associated with vaccination spanned spike, dominating at 160-218 and 743-854. Repertoires were collected only later (after the peak T cell response had occurred).

V lost 5 bases and J lost 1; bases outside the gene matches: 14. The germline V gene has CDR1 SGHTA and CDR2 FQGNSA. This CDR3 contains 19 residues. Method: immunoSEQ multiplex PCR; TCRdb's copy keeps in-frame clones and lacks some. The sample yields approximately 120,000 clones, nearly 90% seen once. This clone was seen many times. Antigen unknown. V usage is TRBV7-2 and J usage is TRBJ1-6; the match to TRBD1 covers 7 bases. The specimen was peripheral blood, collected 28 days after the second AZD1222 dose. This sequence originates from an adult who received the AZD1222 COVID-19 vaccine. DNA of the CDR3: TGTGCCAGCAGCGGCAGACAGGGTATTTCGTCGTCCTATAATTCACCCCTCCACTTT. It is translated as CASSGRQGISSSYNSPLHF.